The next 18 T cell receptor beta chains were all read from a single sample in a study of beta chain features in type 1 diabetes. Every isolated RNA sample was fully reverse transcribed, so sequencing captured expressed TCRB transcripts. The assay was immunoSEQ multiplex PCR, and TCRdb's table has in-frame clones only and misses some. The table shows hundreds of thousands of clones, with about 32% occurring only once. Sequenced input: naive CD4+ T cells from blood. These TCRs come from a man between 18 and 35 years old in good health.

V is TRBV28 and J is TRBJ2-1; tentative D call: TRBD1 (6 bases). This CDR3 is built from 14 residues. Germline V CDR1 and CDR2: MDHEN, SYDVKM. The V and J ends lost 5 bases and 6 bases respectively, with 14 bases between them. CDR3 loop: CASSTNREGNEQFF. The DNA of the CDR3 is TGTGCCAGCAGTACTAACAGGGAAGGCAATGAGCAGTTCTTC.

This clone was seen more than once but under ten times. The sample holds other DNA sequences that translate to the same CDR3. V gene TRBV29-1 combines with J gene TRBJ2-2; TRBD2 agrees at 10 bases. The CDR3 contains 14 residues. V dropped 6 bases and J dropped 1; count of bases not matched to a gene: 2. Germline assignment: CDR1 SQVTM and CDR2 ANQGSEA. The CDR3 DNA follows: TGCAGCGTACGGACTAGCGGGAACACCGGGGAGCTGTTTTTT. Protein: CSVRTSGNTGELFF.

There are a few counts of this clone. The chain links TRBV7-9 to TRBJ1-2, with D unclear. CDR3 length: 13 residues. The V and J ends lost 2 bases and 4 bases respectively, with 8 bases between them. Looked up from germline, CDR1 is SEHNR and CDR2 is FQNEAQ (reference sequence). The CDR3 loop reads CASSLPAVYGYTF. DNA of the CDR3: TGTGCCAGCAGCTTACCAGCGGTCTATGGCTACACCTTC.

The V gene is TRBV2, the J gene TRBJ2-6; no clear D. Germline assignment: CDR1 SNHLY and CDR2 FYNNEI. V lost 7 bases, J lost 0 bases, and 10 bases lay in between. The CDR3 spans 15 residues. CDR3 sequence: CASTLGNSGANVLTF. CDR3 bases: TGTGCCAGCACCCTGGGGAACTCTGGGGCCAACGTCCTGACTTTC.

This clone showed up just a few times. The chain employs TRBV5-1 and TRBJ1-4; D is uncertain. Germline assignment: CDR1 SGHRS and CDR2 YFSETQ. Between the trimmed V and J ends, which lost 1 base and 0 bases, there was a span of 16 bases. CDR3 length equals 18 residues. The CDR3 DNA reads as TGCGCCAGCAGCTTGAGACTTCCCACAGATGCAACTAATGAAAAACTGTTTTTT. It specifies CASSLRLPTDATNEKLFF.

The count of this clone is one. The chain employs TRBV6-5 and TRBJ2-5; unclear D gene. Germline V gene sequence: CDR1 MNHEY, CDR2 SVGAGI. The CDR3 contains 12 residues. With 6 bases removed from V and 1 base from J, the gap between germline ends came to 6 bases. The CDR3 loop reads CASSRPQETQYF. Here the CDR3 DNA reads TGTGCCAGCAGCCGGCCCCAAGAGACCCAGTACTTC.

This clone was recorded many times. V and J are TRBV21-1 and TRBJ2-1; whether TRBD2, the table's D call, matches the DNA was not checked. TRBV21-1 is a recognized pseudogene. The CDR3 length is 10 residues. In DNA, the CDR3 is TGTGCCAGCACTAACAATGAGCAGTTCTTC. It codes for CASTNNEQFF.

This clone was picked up a small number of times. The V call is TRBV29-1, the J call TRBJ2-1; D is possibly TRBD1 or TRBD2 (5 bases each). The V gene lost 4 bases and the J gene lost 14 bases, with 27 bases spanning the gap. Germline V gene lookup returns CDR1 SQVTM and CDR2 ANQGSEA. This CDR3 has 15 residues. The CDR3 loop reads CSVGDDRDLSPGKFF. As DNA, the CDR3 is TGCAGCGTTGGGGATGACCGGGACCTTAGCCCCGGGAAGTTCTTC.

V usage is TRBV19 and J usage is TRBJ2-1; no firm D call. Trimming took off 5 bases at V and 8 bases at J, with 13 bases between the two ends. The CDR3 extends over 13 amino acids. Germline CDR1 reads LNHDA; CDR2 reads SQIVND (reference sequence). Written as DNA, the CDR3 is TGTGCCAGTAGTTCACCTCTAGGTCATGAGCAGTTCTTC. This translates into CASSSPLGHEQFF.

The V gene is TRBV5-1, the J gene TRBJ2-3; 9 bases match TRBD2. Germline lookup yields CDR1 SGHRS and CDR2 YFSETQ. The CDR3 covers 16 residues. V dropped 4 bases and J dropped 1; count of bases not matched to a gene: 7. The CDR3 coding sequence is TGCGCCAGCAGCGCGAATAGCGGGAGCCGCACAGATACGCAGTATTTT. Translation gives CASSANSGSRTDTQYF.

The V gene is TRBV7-9, the J gene TRBJ1-1; 8 nucleotides agree with TRBD1. The CDR3 totals 15 residues. In germline, CDR1 is SEHNR, CDR2 FQNEAQ (reference sequence). With V trimmed by 5 bases and J by 3 bases, 8 bases remained unmatched. The CDR3, as DNA: TGTGCCAGCAGCCTCCGGACAGGGACCCACACTGAAGCTTTCTTT. Translated, it gives CASSLRTGTHTEAFF.

The chain has TRBV7-8 and TRBJ2-1; TRBD1 is a possible D gene (7 bases). The V end was cut by 7 bases, the J end by 6 bases, with 16 bases between. Per germline, CDR1 SGHVS and CDR2 FQNEAQ. The CDR3 totals 14 residues. The CDR3 DNA is TGTGCCAGCACCATTGGACAGGAGGGCAATGAGCAGTTCTTC. Translation: CASTIGQEGNEQFF.

This clone has just a few counts. This sequence joins TRBV28 and TRBJ2-7; either TRBD1 or TRBD2 may supply D (6 bases each). Germline V gene lookup returns CDR1 MDHEN and CDR2 SYDVKM. The V gene lost 5 bases and the J gene lost 2 bases, with 13 bases spanning the gap. The CDR3 has 14 amino acids. CDR3 nucleotides: TGTGCCAGCAGTCTACAGGGAGGTCCCTACGAGCAGTACTTC. Translating gives CASSLQGGPYEQYF.

This clone showed up just a few times. The chain joins TRBV30 to TRBJ2-7; 8 bases are a match to TRBD1. There are 15 residues in the CDR3. V was clipped by 2 bases and J by 2 bases; unmatched bases: 8. Germline V gives CDR1 GTSNPN, CDR2 SVGIG (reference sequence). CDR3 amino acids: CAWSHGQGRPYEQYF. In DNA, the CDR3 is TGTGCCTGGAGTCACGGACAGGGCCGCCCCTACGAGCAGTACTTC.

For this clone: The sample has other DNA sequences that encode this CDR3 too. The rearrangement joins TRBV30 to TRBJ2-7; 8 nucleotides match TRBD1. Per the germline V gene, CDR1 is GTSNPN and CDR2 is SVGIG (reference sequence). CDR3 length equals 13 residues. The J segment lost 3 bases and the V segment lost 5 bases, leaving 6 bases of the junction unmatched. The CDR3, as DNA: TGTGCCTGGTCCCGGGACAGGAACTACGAGCAGTACTTC. The encoded protein is CAWSRDRNYEQYF.

The gene calls are TRBV6-5 and TRBJ2-1, with 13 bases matching TRBD2. CDR1 is MNHEY, CDR2 SVGAGI, per germline. V was clipped by 6 bases and J by 5 bases; unmatched bases: 4. The CDR3 sequence is 15 residues long. DNA for the CDR3: TGTGCCAGCAGCCGCGGACTAGCGGGAGACAATGAGCAGTTCTTC. It yields the protein CASSRGLAGDNEQFF.

This clone was seen just once. The genes are TRBV5-1 and TRBJ2-3; 8 nucleotides agree with TRBD1. The germline V gene has CDR1 SGHRS and CDR2 YFSETQ. V was clipped by 4 bases and J by 6 bases; unmatched bases: 7. The CDR3 extends over 14 amino acids. The CDR3 DNA sequence: TGCGCCAGCAGCCCGACAGGGGCCGGGGATACGCAGTATTTT. Translating gives CASSPTGAGDTQYF. Looking up the rest from reference TRBV5-1 and TRBJ2-3 gives the full variable domain: KAGVTQTPRYLIKTRGQQVTLSCSPISGHRSVSWYQQTPGQGLQFLFEYFSETQRNKGNFPGRFSGRQFSNSRSEMNVSTLELGDSALYLCASSPTGAGDTQYFGPGTRLTVL.

This chain links TRBV7-3 with TRBJ2-7, with 11 bases identical to TRBD2. V lost 5 bases, J lost 5 bases, and 17 bases stayed unmatched. There are 18 residues in the CDR3. The germline V gene encodes CDR1 SGHTA and CDR2 FQGTGA. In DNA form, the CDR3 reads TGTGCCAGCAGCCCCTTTTCACTAGCGGGAGCATCGTTCCACGAGCAGTACTTC. It codes for CASSPFSLAGASFHEQYF.